The 13 T cell receptor beta chains in this list originate from one sample, sequenced in a study of beta chain features in type 1 diabetes (dated by TCRdb to 2017 to 2018). The paper as a whole reports these results and caveats: In all four CD4+ subsets, TCRB CDR3 length was moderately but significantly shorter in type 1 diabetes patients.

To prepare the library, the immunoSEQ multiplex PCR assay was applied. The entire isolated RNA was reverse transcribed using the High Capacity cDNA Reverse Transcription Kit, and thus expressed TCRB transcripts were sequenced. What TCRdb holds here is the immuneACCESS table cut down to in-frame rearrangements. Part of the clones is not present; checked against another copy, under half of the missing clones reflect an unresolved V gene, and the others are unexplained. The sample profile shows about 700,000 clones; 13% of them were found once. The ten largest account for roughly 0.022% of the sample. Antigen specificity for these receptors is unknown. Sequencing was done on a sample of naive CD4+ T cells from blood. In light of the paper, this sample's cell subset or site label describes: true naive CD4+ T cells. Receptors originate from a man younger than 35 with type 1 diabetes.

The chain has TRBV7-9 and TRBJ2-1, with D perhaps assigned TRBD1 or TRBD2 (6 bases each). This CDR3 region has 17 residues. Germline V lookup: CDR1 SEHNR, CDR2 FQNEAQ (reference sequence). The germline V and J ends were trimmed by 4 bases and 8 bases, with 24 bases remaining between them. CDR3 region: CASSSIKGGAGAHEQFF. The CDR3 region has the DNA TGTGCCAGCAGCTCCATAAAAGGAGGGGCAGGGGCCCATGAGCAGTTCTTC.

The sample holds a few counts of this clone. The chain couples TRBV15 to TRBJ1-6; 7 bases line up with TRBD1. This CDR3 has 14 residues. After removal of 8 bases from V and 7 bases from J, the junction contained 8 bases not matched to a gene. The V gene's germline CDR1 is LNHNV and CDR2 YYDKDF (reference sequence). The CDR3 coding sequence is TGTGCCACCGAAAGGGACAGAGCCAATTCACCCCTCCACTTT. Residues: CATERDRANSPLHF.

This clone was counted a few times. The CDR3 region is CASSVSRQTQYF. CDR3 DNA sequence: TGTGCCAGCAGTGTATCTAGGCAGACCCAGTACTTC. The chain links TRBV13 to TRBJ2-5; D ambiguous. The CDR3 is 12 amino acids. Germline V gene lookup returns CDR1 PRHDT and CDR2 FYEKMQ (reference sequence). Between the trimmed V and J ends, which lost 6 bases and 6 bases, there was a span of 11 bases.

Only a few counts were recorded for this clone. The V gene is TRBV27, the J gene TRBJ1-5, with D possibly matching TRBD1 (5 bases). The length of the CDR3 is 13 residues. Trimming left V 5 bases short and J 4 bases short, with 9 bases between. CDR1 and CDR2 (germline): MNHEY, SMNVEV (reference sequence). CDR3 sequence (DNA): TGTGCCAGCAGTATGGGGGGGAATCAGCCCCAGCATTTT. Its translation is CASSMGGNQPQHF.

The chain is built from TRBV19 and TRBJ1-3; D is unresolved. Trimming took off 7 bases at V and 2 bases at J, with 15 bases between the two ends. CDR3 length equals 15 residues. Germline CDR1 LNHDA, CDR2 SQIVND (reference sequence). CDR3 DNA sequence: TGTGCCAGTACCTTAACCAAGCTGGCTGGAAACACCATATATTTT. Translation gives CASTLTKLAGNTIYF.

This chain links TRBV9 with TRBJ2-5; D is unresolved. This CDR3 contains 14 residues. The germline gives CDR1 SGDLS, CDR2 YYNGEE. The germline V and J ends were trimmed by 0 bases and 5 bases, with 11 bases remaining between them. For the CDR3, the DNA is TGTGCCAGCAGCGTAGGGCCGACCTCGGAGACCCAGTACTTC. Its translation: CASSVGPTSETQYF. Together with reference TRBV9 and TRBJ2-5, the CDR3 gives the full variable domain: DSGVTQTPKHLITATGQRVTLRCSPRSGDLSVYWYQQSLDQGLQFLIQYYNGEERAKGNILERFSAQQFPDLHSELNLSSLELGDSALYFCASSVGPTSETQYFGPGTRLLVL.

The gene calls are TRBV9 and TRBJ1-2, with D unclear. Trimming removed 6 bases from V and 5 bases from J, with 11 bases in between. CDR1 is SGDLS, CDR2 YYNGEE, per germline. CDR3 length equals 12 residues. This CDR3 is CASNGGDYGYTF. CDR3 sequence (DNA): TGTGCCAGCAACGGCGGGGATTATGGCTACACCTTC.

The genes are TRBV6-5 and TRBJ1-1, with D possibly being TRBD1 (5 bases). CDR3 size: 13 residues. V shed 3 bases and J shed 8 bases, with 13 bases lying between them. From germline, CDR1 is MNHEY and CDR2 SVGAGI. CDR3 DNA: TGTGCCAGCAGTTATTCTGCAGGGCCCGAAGCTTTCTTT. Its translation: CASSYSAGPEAFF.

About this clone: Other DNA sequences in this specimen translate into the identical CDR3. The CDR3 nucleotides read TGCGCCAGCTCTCCCGGGGGGACAGATACGCAGTATTTT. Residues: CASSPGGTDTQYF. The V call is TRBV5-1, the J call TRBJ2-3, with 7 bases fitting TRBD2. V gave up 7 bases and J gave up 3 bases; unmatched junction bases: 5. CDR1 and CDR2 (germline): SGHRS, YFSETQ. This CDR3 is 13 amino acids long.

This rearrangement joins TRBV19 to TRBJ2-2; D not certain. Germline V gene lookup returns CDR1 LNHDA and CDR2 SQIVND (reference sequence). Trimming took 2 bases from V and 6 from J, leaving 10 bases between them. This CDR3 region has 14 residues. CDR3: CASSIIRRPGELFF. The CDR3 DNA reads TGTGCCAGTAGTATAATCCGACGGCCCGGGGAGCTGTTTTTT.

The chain has TRBV23-1 and TRBJ1-5; possible D gene TRBD1, 5 bases. TRBV23-1 is an open reading frame, and its role is uncertain. This CDR3 is 15 amino acids long. Deletions cut 2 bases from V and 7 bases from J, with 15 bases between. The CDR3 reads CASSQSGGGRQPQHF. The CDR3 DNA is TGCGCCAGCAGTCAAAGTGGGGGTGGACGCCAGCCCCAGCATTTT.

J is TRBJ2-1 and V is TRBV30; D tentatively reads TRBD1 or TRBD2 (6 bases each). The CDR3 totals 12 residues. Germline CDR1 GTSNPN, CDR2 SVGIG (reference sequence). Trimming removed 7 bases from V and 6 bases from J, with 13 bases in between. The CDR3 DNA follows: TGTGCCTCCCTTGGAGGGGGCAATGAGCAGTTCTTC. It encodes CASLGGGNEQFF.

This clone has only a few counts. The CDR3 loop is CASSLDPGVRTVEQYF. The CDR3 DNA is TGTGCCAGCAGCTTGGATCCCGGGGTAAGGACAGTCGAGCAGTACTTC. V gene TRBV5-4 combines with J gene TRBJ2-7; maybe TRBD1 (6 bases). Deletions cut 0 bases from V and 6 bases from J, with 19 bases between. This CDR3 contains 16 residues. Germline values: CDR1 SGHNT, CDR2 YYREEE (reference sequence).